A selection of T cell receptor beta chains follows, all from one sample in a study of control samples from healthy donors and cancer patients. Using immunoSEQ multiplex PCR, the repertoire was profiled, and TCRdb retains in-frame clones only, with some absent. The sample holds approximately 160,000 clones, just under 95% seen once. The sequencing input was blood. The receptor set was obtained from a woman in her sixties in good health. Each CDR3 is given with its conserved first and last residue. D genes are given only for firm matches. Only some rows state a clone size, as once, few, many or a class for expanded clones.

j_gene: TRBJ1-1; abundance: .; v_gene: TRBV7-2; d_gene: .; CDR3nt: TGTGCCAGCAGCTTAACGGGGGAAATGGTGGCTTTCTTT; CDR3aa: CASSLTGEMVAFF
j_gene: TRBJ1-4; abundance: .; v_gene: TRBV27; d_gene: TRBD1; CDR3nt: TGTGCCAGCCGGTCGATGGACAGGGGAGGTGAAAAACTGTTTTTT; CDR3aa: CASRSMDRGGEKLFF
j_gene: TRBJ2-3; abundance: .; v_gene: TRBV2; d_gene: .; CDR3nt: TGTGCCATCCAGAAGGGTCTGCGGGGCGTCACAGATACGCAGTATTTT; CDR3aa: CAIQKGLRGVTDTQYF
j_gene: TRBJ2-5; abundance: .; v_gene: TRBV11-2; d_gene: .; CDR3nt: TGTGCCAGCAGCTTAGTCCCTGGGCCAGAGACCCAGTACTTC; CDR3aa: CASSLVPGPETQYF
j_gene: TRBJ2-1; abundance: .; v_gene: TRBV7-9; d_gene: .; CDR3nt: TGTGCCAGCAGCCCGGTGGGGGACTCCTACAATGAGCAGTTCTTC; CDR3aa: CASSPVGDSYNEQFF
j_gene: TRBJ1-6; abundance: .; v_gene: TRBV11-2; d_gene: .; CDR3nt: TGTGCCAGCAGCTTAAAATTCGCGGGACTAGAGGGTTGGAATTCACCCCTCCACTTT; CDR3aa: CASSLKFAGLEGWNSPLHF
j_gene: TRBJ1-2; abundance: once; v_gene: TRBV30; d_gene: TRBD1; CDR3nt: TGTGCCTGGAGAGTAGATCTAGGACAGGGTGATGGCTACACCTTC; CDR3aa: CAWRVDLGQGDGYTF
j_gene: TRBJ1-1; abundance: .; v_gene: TRBV6-5; d_gene: .; CDR3nt: TGTGCCAGCAGTTACTCGAATAGAAAGGAAGCTTTCTTT; CDR3aa: CASSYSNRKEAFF
j_gene: TRBJ2-5; abundance: .; v_gene: TRBV28; d_gene: TRBD1; CDR3nt: TGTGCCAGCAGTCCCGGGACAGGGGGCTTTTCGGAGACCCAGTACTTC; CDR3aa: CASSPGTGGFSETQYF
j_gene: TRBJ2-7; abundance: .; v_gene: TRBV7-4; d_gene: TRBD1; CDR3nt: TGTGCCAGCAGCTTAGGACAGGGGGGCTTAGACGAGCAGTACTTC; CDR3aa: CASSLGQGGLDEQYF
j_gene: TRBJ2-7; abundance: .; v_gene: TRBV6-6; d_gene: TRBD1; CDR3nt: TGTGCCAGCAGTCCGGGACAGGCGGTTGGCGAGCAGTACTTC; CDR3aa: CASSPGQAVGEQYF
j_gene: TRBJ2-1; abundance: .; v_gene: TRBV5-1; d_gene: TRBD1; CDR3nt: TGCGCCAGCAGCCGCCCCGAGGGACAGCGAGATTACAATGAGCAGTTCTTC; CDR3aa: CASSRPEGQRDYNEQFF
j_gene: TRBJ2-5; abundance: .; v_gene: TRBV5-1; d_gene: .; CDR3nt: TGCGCCAGCAGCTTGAATGTGGGAGAGACCCAGTACTTC; CDR3aa: CASSLNVGETQYF
j_gene: TRBJ1-3; abundance: .; v_gene: TRBV9; d_gene: .; CDR3nt: TGTGCCAGCAGCGTAGCGGGGTTATCCGCTGGAAACACCATATATTTT; CDR3aa: CASSVAGLSAGNTIYF
j_gene: TRBJ1-3; abundance: .; v_gene: TRBV2; d_gene: .; CDR3nt: TGTGCCAGCAGTCTCAGGGATTCTGGAAACACCATATATTTT; CDR3aa: CASSLRDSGNTIYF
j_gene: TRBJ1-3; abundance: .; v_gene: TRBV6-6; d_gene: .; CDR3nt: TGTGCCAGCAGTTACGAACTGAGGGGAGGAGGAAACACCATATATTTT; CDR3aa: CASSYELRGGGNTIYF
j_gene: TRBJ1-6; abundance: .; v_gene: TRBV28; d_gene: .; CDR3nt: TGTGCCAGCAGTCCCCCCCCGAGCTATAATTCACCCCTCCACTTT; CDR3aa: CASSPPPSYNSPLHF
j_gene: TRBJ2-3; abundance: .; v_gene: TRBV25-1; d_gene: TRBD2; CDR3nt: TGTGCCAGCAGTGTTGGTAGCGGGGTACTCACAGATACGCAGTATTTT; CDR3aa: CASSVGSGVLTDTQYF
j_gene: TRBJ1-1; abundance: .; v_gene: TRBV3-1/TRBV3-2; d_gene: .; CDR3nt: TGTGCCAGCAGCCATTATGTCAGGGCTAACACTGAAGCTTTCTTT; CDR3aa: CASSHYVRANTEAFF
j_gene: TRBJ2-1; abundance: .; v_gene: TRBV24-1; d_gene: TRBD1; CDR3nt: TGTGCCACCAGTGACCGCGGGACAGGGATCAATGAGCAGTTCTTC; CDR3aa: CATSDRGTGINEQFF
j_gene: TRBJ1-1; abundance: once; v_gene: TRBV29-1; d_gene: .; CDR3nt: TGCAGCGTTCGGACAGCTGCTAACACTGAAGCTTTCTTT; CDR3aa: CSVRTAANTEAFF
j_gene: TRBJ2-3; abundance: .; v_gene: TRBV18; d_gene: .; CDR3nt: TGTGCCAGCTCCCCGGACAGCCAAGGGGATACGCAGTATTTT; CDR3aa: CASSPDSQGDTQYF
j_gene: TRBJ1-1; abundance: .; v_gene: TRBV6-5; d_gene: .; CDR3nt: TGTGCCAGCAGCACCCCAGGGGTCGGCACTGAAGCTTTCTTT; CDR3aa: CASSTPGVGTEAFF
j_gene: TRBJ1-3; abundance: .; v_gene: TRBV5-4; d_gene: TRBD1; CDR3nt: TGTGCCAGCAGCCCGGGGGGACAGAATCTTCAGGCGGGAAACACCATATATTTT; CDR3aa: CASSPGGQNLQAGNTIYF